This TCR beta chain was identified during a study of T cells in Graves' hyperthyroidism and ophthalmopathy. Study-wide findings and caveats: Stable hyperthyroidism and ophthalmopathy were separated using 13 V-J signatures.

The CDR3 has 15 residues. The germline V gene has CDR1 LNHNV and CDR2 YYDKDF (reference sequence). V shed 4 bases, J shed 0 bases, and the junction held 4 bases outside the gene matches. This clonotype showed up many times. Its specificity is unknown. TCR beta CDR3 sequences were amplified from RNA transcripts. Researchers ran a first-round RT-PCR on the TCR CDR3 using the HTBI primer set. TCRdb recomputed calls from the multiplex PCR reads with MiXCR, one row per CDR3 protein. The repertoire includes some 300,000 distinct CDR3 sequences, about 14% of them detected once, and 6.5% to 10% sits in the top ten. These patients, aged 18 to 65, had recently diagnosed hyperthyroidism lasting under 2 months. The blood sample predates any ophthalmopathy symptoms, coming from first hyperthyroidism diagnosis.

V and J are TRBV15 and TRBJ2-3, with TRBD2 matching over 7 bases. The receptor was derived from a woman under 40 with Graves' hyperthyroidism that later progressed to Graves' ophthalmopathy. Input material: blood. CDR3 protein: CATSKGTTSTDTQYF. The DNA for the CDR3 is TGTGCCACCAGCAAAGGGACTACTAGCACAGATACGCAGTATTTT.